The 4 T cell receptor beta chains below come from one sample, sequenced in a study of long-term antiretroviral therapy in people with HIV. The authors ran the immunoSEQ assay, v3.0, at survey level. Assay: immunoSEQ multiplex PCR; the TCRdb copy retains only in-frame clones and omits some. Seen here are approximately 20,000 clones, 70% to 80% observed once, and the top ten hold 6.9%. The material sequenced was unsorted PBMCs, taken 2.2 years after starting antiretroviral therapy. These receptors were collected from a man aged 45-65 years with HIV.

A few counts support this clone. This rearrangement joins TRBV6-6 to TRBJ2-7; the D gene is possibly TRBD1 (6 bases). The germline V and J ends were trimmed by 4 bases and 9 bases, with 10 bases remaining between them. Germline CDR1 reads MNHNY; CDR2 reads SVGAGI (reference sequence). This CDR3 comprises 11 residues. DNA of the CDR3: TGTGCCAGCAGTTTACAGGGTGTGCAGTACTTC. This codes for CASSLQGVQYF.

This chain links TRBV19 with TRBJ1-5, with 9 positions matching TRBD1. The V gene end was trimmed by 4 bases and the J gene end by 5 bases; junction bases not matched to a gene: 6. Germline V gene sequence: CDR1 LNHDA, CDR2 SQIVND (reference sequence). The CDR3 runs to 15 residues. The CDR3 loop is CASSTIGQGYQPQHF. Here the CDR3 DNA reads TGTGCCAGTAGTACCATCGGACAGGGGTATCAGCCCCAGCATTTT.

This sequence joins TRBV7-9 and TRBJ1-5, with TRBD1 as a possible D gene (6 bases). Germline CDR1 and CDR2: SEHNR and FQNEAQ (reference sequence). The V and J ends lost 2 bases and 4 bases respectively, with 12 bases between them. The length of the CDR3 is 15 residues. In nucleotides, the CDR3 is TGTGCCAGCAGCTTAAATACAGGGAATAATCAGCCCCAGCATTTT. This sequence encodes CASSLNTGNNQPQHF.

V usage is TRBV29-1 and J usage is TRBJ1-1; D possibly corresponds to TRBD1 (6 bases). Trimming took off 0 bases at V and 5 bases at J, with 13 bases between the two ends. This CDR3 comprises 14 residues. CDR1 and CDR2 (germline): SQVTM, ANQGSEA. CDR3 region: CSVEDRGGSTEAFF. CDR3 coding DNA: TGCAGCGTTGAAGATAGGGGGGGAAGTACTGAAGCTTTCTTT.